Listed below are T cell receptor beta chains from one sample, sequenced in a study of T cells in Graves' hyperthyroidism and ophthalmopathy. Each CDR3 protein is one row after TCRdb ran MiXCR on the multiplex PCR reads. This sample has about 420,000 distinct CDR3 sequences, with 15% to 18% found just once. Specimen: blood. The receptors stem from a woman younger than 35 with Graves' hyperthyroidism. Each CDR3 is given without its conserved first and last residue.

TRBV3-1	TRBJ2-1	ASSQGTSGFVNEQF
TRBV28	TRBJ2-5	ASSWTVETQY
TRBV7-2	TRBJ1-6	ASSIGATGYNSPLH
TRBV6-1	TRBJ2-1	ASSYPPNENEQF
TRBV2	TRBJ2-7	ACSERGGASYEQY
TRBV5-1	TRBJ1-1	ASSFTTLTGGTEAF
TRBV6-1	TRBJ2-1	ASSEIRGSYNEQF
TRBV6-1	TRBJ2-3	ASRQTGGRDTQY
TRBV28	TRBJ1-2	ASSYPQGNYGYT
TRBV6-6	TRBJ1-1	ASSYRLGKAGWNTEAF
TRBV15	TRBJ2-7	ATSITDKAPYEQY
TRBV12-3/TRBV12-4	TRBJ2-5	ASSLGRASGGQETQY
TRBV19	TRBJ2-1	ASKERSYNEQF
TRBV6-1	TRBJ2-1	ASSARTSGGAGGPF
TRBV28	TRBJ2-4	ASSFGGGSPKNIQY
TRBV24-1	TRBJ1-2	ATSAGHGYT
TRBV20-1	TRBJ2-5	SAAGLAGVGTQY
TRBV19	TRBJ1-1	ASRETHAGRMNTEAF
TRBV20-1	TRBJ2-1	SARGGLTGTHYNEQF
TRBV5-1	TRBJ1-1	ASSDTSLNTEAF
TRBV2	TRBJ1-2	ASKVDYGYT
TRBV5-6	TRBJ2-3	ASSWGVTDTQY
TRBV12-3/TRBV12-4	TRBJ2-7	ASTLRGRDLRTYEQY
TRBV3-1	TRBJ2-1	ASSSVARGTLNEQF
TRBV11-2	TRBJ2-5	ASSASGGQETQY
TRBV5-1	TRBJ2-2	ASSLLGDLTGELF
TRBV30	TRBJ1-2	ACLGTGEFNYGYT
TRBV29-1	TRBJ2-5	SVATGVGETQY
TRBV20-1	TRBJ1-1	SAPEGGGTEAF
TRBV29-1	TRBJ2-1	SVDGSTGSYNEQF
TRBV9	TRBJ2-7	ASSVGGDPYEQY
TRBV7-2	TRBJ2-2	ASRRGGLSSTGELF
TRBV9	TRBJ2-1	ASSVEPTSFNEQF
TRBV28	TRBJ2-6	ASSIRGTGANVLT
TRBV28	TRBJ1-2	ASSLPTWRIYGYT
TRBV5-8	TRBJ2-7	ASSRKTGTGYEQY
TRBV4-1	TRBJ1-6	ASSQKGADSPLH